This is a list of T cell receptor beta chains from one sample in a study of T-cell reconstitution after alpha-beta-depleted transplantation in children. One entry per CDR3 protein, called by TCRdb with MiXCR from the PCR reads. This table has about 230,000 distinct CDR3 sequences, approximately 12% appearing once. The source was PBMCs from the stem cell graft donor, collected from the stem cell graft. The receptors originated from a human donor who donated a stem cell graft to a child with acute lymphoblastic leukemia. The CDR3 runs from the conserved cysteine through the conserved F or W. A D gene is named only where the DNA matches it firmly. Rows may omit the clone size; those that give it use once, few, many or a size class.

many	TRBD1	TRBV4-3	TRBJ2-7	CASSQEEGAGEQYF	TGCGCCAGCAGCCAAGAAGAGGGGGCTGGTGAGCAGTACTTC
many	TRBD1	TRBV5-1	TRBJ2-5	CASSSLQGQGLKETQYF	TGCGCCAGCAGCTCATTGCAGGGACAGGGGCTCAAAGAGACCCAGTACTTC
many	-	TRBV7-2	TRBJ2-7	CASSLDRGSHEQYF	TGTGCCAGCAGCTTGGACCGAGGGAGCCACGAGCAGTACTTC
many	TRBD1	TRBV4-2	TRBJ2-6	CASSAYRGAGANVLTF	TGTGCCAGCAGCGCCTACAGGGGCGCTGGGGCCAACGTCCTGACTTTC
many	-	TRBV4-3	TRBJ2-7	CASSQGEQGIYEQYF	TGCGCCAGCAGCCAAGGGGAACAGGGAATCTACGAGCAGTACTTC
many	-	TRBV29-1	TRBJ2-7	CSVATGLTYEQYF	TGCAGCGTTGCTACAGGGCTTACCTACGAGCAGTACTTC
many	-	TRBV20-1	TRBJ2-1	CSARDGAGDEQFF	TGCAGTGCTAGAGATGGAGCGGGCGATGAGCAGTTCTTC
many	TRBD2	TRBV29-1	TRBJ2-7	CSAFSGGSYEQYF	TGCAGCGCGTTTAGCGGGGGCTCCTACGAGCAGTACTTC
-	TRBD1	TRBV15	TRBJ2-5	CATSRDGTGETQYF	TGTGCCACCAGCAGAGATGGGACAGGGGAGACCCAGTACTTC
many	-	TRBV6-2/TRBV6-3	TRBJ1-1	CASSYSREGAFF	TGTGCCAGCAGTTACTCTCGGGAAGGGGCTTTCTTT
many	TRBD1	TRBV12-3/TRBV12-4	TRBJ1-1	CASSLTGLNTEAFF	TGTGCCAGCAGTCTGACAGGGTTGAACACTGAAGCTTTCTTT
many	TRBD2	TRBV7-9	TRBJ2-1	CASTSGLAGAYNEQFF	TGTGCCAGCACTTCTGGACTAGCGGGAGCCTACAATGAGCAGTTCTTC
-	TRBD2	TRBV7-6	TRBJ2-1	CASSSQREGLGNEQFF	TGTGCCAGCAGCTCCCAGCGGGAGGGCCTGGGCAATGAGCAGTTCTTC
many	TRBD2	TRBV10-3	TRBJ2-7	CAISESGSGRPFPYEQYF	TGTGCCATCAGTGAGTCGGGTAGCGGGAGGCCATTCCCCTACGAGCAGTACTTC
few	-	TRBV20-1	TRBJ2-4	CSARAGRGLAKNIQYF	TGCAGTGCTAGGGCGGGCAGGGGCCTAGCCAAAAACATTCAGTACTTC
-	-	TRBV4-1	TRBJ2-1	CASSQEGAKNEQFF	TGCGCCAGCAGCCAAGAGGGCGCAAAAAATGAGCAGTTCTTC
many	-	TRBV18	TRBJ2-7	CASSPANYEQYF	TGTGCCAGCTCACCAGCTAATTACGAGCAGTACTTC
few	-	TRBV18	TRBJ2-7	CASSPFSLSSYEQYF	TGTGCCAGCTCACCATTCAGCCTCAGCTCCTACGAGCAGTACTTC
many	TRBD2	TRBV28	TRBJ2-5	CASSLTLAGGQETQYF	TGTGCCAGCAGTTTAACGCTAGCGGGGGGTCAAGAGACCCAGTACTTC
many	TRBD1	TRBV5-1	TRBJ1-2	CASSGTGTTTNYGYTF	TGCGCCAGCAGCGGGACAGGGACCACAACTAACTATGGCTACACCTTC